This passage covers 8 T cell receptor beta chains from one sample sequenced in a study of control samples from healthy donors and cancer patients. Here immunoSEQ multiplex PCR was the method, and the copy in TCRdb shows in-frame clones only, minus some. The repertoire holds tens of thousands of clones, with about 89% as singletons. The sequenced sample consisted of PBMCs. The source of these receptors is a woman aged 45-59 years with colorectal cancer.

As regards this clone: One end of the junction is discordant with germline, which a read error may explain. The CDR3 protein is CANSVAGGPGNEQFF. CDR3 sequence (DNA): TGTGCCAACAGCGTAGCGGGGGGGCCAGGCAATGAGCAGTTCTTC. The chain is built from TRBV9 and TRBJ2-1, with 11 nucleotides matching TRBD2. Germline CDR1 SGDLS, CDR2 YYNGEE. This CDR3 has 15 amino acids.

The chain recombines TRBV12-3 or TRBV12-4 with TRBJ1-5; tentative D call: TRBD1 (6 bases). The V and J ends lost 6 bases and 7 bases respectively, with 13 bases between them. CDR3 length: 13 amino acids. The CDR3 loop reads CASRGEGDQPQHF. CDR3 DNA sequence: TGTGCCAGCAGAGGGGAGGGGGACCAGCCCCAGCATTTT.

The rearrangement joins TRBV3-1 (or the pseudogene TRBV3-2) to TRBJ2-3; D unclear. Germline values: CDR1 LGHDT, CDR2 YNNKEL (reference sequence). V lost 1 base, J lost 6 bases, and 8 bases lay in between. CDR3 length: 13 amino acids. The chain's CDR3 is CASSQGVMDTQYF. For the CDR3, the DNA is TGTGCCAGCAGCCAAGGGGTGATGGATACGCAGTATTTT.

This chain links TRBV6-2 or TRBV6-3 with TRBJ1-5, with 8 bases matching TRBD1. Germline V gene sequence: CDR1 MNHEY, CDR2 SVGEGT. V dropped 3 bases and J dropped 3; count of bases not matched to a gene: 10. This CDR3 comprises 17 residues. CDR3 loop: CASSYLQGGSNNQPQHF. In DNA form, the CDR3 reads TGTGCCAGCAGTTATTTACAGGGGGGATCCAACAATCAGCCCCAGCATTTT.

The J gene is TRBJ1-6, the V gene TRBV3-1 (or the pseudogene TRBV3-2); no clear D gene. CDR1 LGHDT and CDR2 YNNKEL come from the germline V gene (reference sequence). V was trimmed by 4 bases and J by 6 bases, leaving 10 bases between them. The CDR3 has 14 amino acids. CDR3 sequence: CASSPSSGNSPLHF. The DNA for the CDR3 is TGTGCCAGCAGCCCGAGCTCGGGTAATTCACCCCTCCACTTT.

CDR3: CASSWGQLLETQYF. CDR3 DNA sequence: TGTGCCAGCAGCTGGGGACAACTGCTAGAGACCCAGTACTTC. This rearrangement joins TRBV7-8 to TRBJ2-5, with D possibly matching TRBD1 (6 bases). V lost 4 bases and J lost 4, with 13 bases in between. The CDR3 spans 14 residues. Germline V lookup: CDR1 SGHVS, CDR2 FQNEAQ.

This rearrangement joins TRBV2 to TRBJ2-1; D gene unclear. Trimming left V 5 bases short and J 3 bases short, with 11 bases between. Germline CDR1 is SNHLY and CDR2 is FYNNEI. CDR3 size: 14 residues. CDR3 residues: CASSFADHYNEQFF. The DNA of the CDR3 is TGTGCCAGCAGTTTCGCGGACCACTACAATGAGCAGTTCTTC.

This clone was counted only a few times. The chain's CDR3 is CASSFKGLPTQYF. The CDR3 DNA follows: TGTGCCAGCAGCTTTAAGGGACTCCCGACCCAGTACTTC. The rearrangement uses TRBV7-2 and TRBJ2-5, with TRBD2 as a possible D gene (6 bases). Germline values: CDR1 SGHTA, CDR2 FQGNSA. V lost 3 bases, J lost 7 bases, and 12 bases lay in between. CDR3 length: 13 amino acids.